This is a list of T cell receptor beta chains from one sample in a study of beta chain features in type 1 diabetes. Clones were read by immunoSEQ multiplex PCR, and TCRdb kept only the in-frame ones, dropping some. This sample has about 650,000 clones, with roughly 12% found just once. Sequenced: naive CD4+ T cells from blood. The origin of the receptors is a man under 40 with type 1 diabetes. The CDR3 runs from the conserved cysteine through the conserved F or W. The D gene is left open where the match is weak. Some rows have no size entry. The others give once, few or many, or a class for an expanded clone.

V	size	J	D	CDR3	DNA
TRBV29-1	NA	TRBJ2-1	NA	CSVAVSVDEQFF	TGCAGCGTTGCGGTCTCCGTGGATGAGCAGTTCTTC
TRBV13	few	TRBJ2-1	TRBD2	CASSLGGLAVSEQFF	TGTGCCAGCAGCTTAGGGGGACTAGCGGTTAGTGAGCAGTTCTTC
TRBV30	few	TRBJ1-6	NA	CAWSTSSYNSPLHF	TGTGCCTGGAGTACGAGCTCCTATAATTCACCCCTCCACTTT
TRBV18	few	TRBJ2-6	NA	CASSVGEGANVLTF	TGTGCCAGCTCAGTGGGGGAAGGGGCCAACGTCCTGACTTTC
TRBV30	few	TRBJ1-3	NA	CAWSPLDDSGNTIYF	TGTGCCTGGAGTCCCCTCGACGACTCTGGAAACACCATATATTTT
TRBV9	NA	TRBJ1-4	NA	CASSVGVATNEKLFF	TGTGCCAGCAGCGTAGGAGTTGCAACTAATGAAAAACTGTTTTTT
TRBV5-1	few	TRBJ2-3	TRBD1	CASITGQRGTDTQYF	TGCGCCAGTATTACGGGACAGAGGGGGACAGATACGCAGTATTTT
TRBV29-1	few	TRBJ1-2	NA	CSVEGGDTSGGYGYTF	TGCAGCGTTGAAGGTGGGGACACCAGCGGCGGGTATGGCTACACCTTC
TRBV5-5	NA	TRBJ2-1	TRBD2	CASSWEGAGSYNEQFF	TGTGCCAGCAGCTGGGAGGGCGCGGGCTCCTACAATGAGCAGTTCTTC
TRBV2	few	TRBJ1-5	NA	CASSLEGQYNQPQHF	TGTGCCAGCAGTCTCGAAGGACAGTACAATCAGCCCCAGCATTTT
TRBV11-1	few	TRBJ2-7	NA	CASSLNSGTVISYEQYF	TGTGCCAGCAGCTTAAACTCCGGGACGGTGATCTCCTACGAGCAGTACTTC
TRBV23-1	NA	TRBJ2-1	TRBD1	CASSQGDRDRGDNYRSYNEQFF	TGCGCCAGCAGTCAAGGAGACCGGGACAGGGGCGATAATTACCGCTCCTACAATGAGCAGTTCTTC
TRBV11-2	few	TRBJ2-5	TRBD2	CASSLGSSGGYQETQYF	TGTGCCAGCAGCTTAGGTTCTAGCGGGGGGTACCAAGAGACCCAGTACTTC
TRBV7-9	few	TRBJ2-6	NA	CASSHEGAGANVLTF	TGTGCCAGCAGCCATGAGGGCGCTGGGGCCAACGTCCTGACTTTC
TRBV12-5	few	TRBJ2-1	NA	CASGSVQGYEQFF	TGTGCTAGTGGTTCGGTACAAGGATATGAGCAGTTCTTC
TRBV29-1	NA	TRBJ1-6	TRBD1	CSVGQGNNSPLHF	TGCAGCGTGGGACAGGGGAATAATTCACCCCTCCACTTT
TRBV4-2	NA	TRBJ1-5	TRBD1	CASSQDRGKQPQHF	TGTGCCAGCAGTCAGGACAGGGGAAAGCAGCCCCAGCATTTT
TRBV11-2	few	TRBJ2-1	TRBD1	CASSSSLAPTGRLEQFF	TGTGCCAGCAGCTCCTCGCTAGCCCCGACAGGGCGCTTAGAGCAGTTCTTC
TRBV5-1	few	TRBJ2-7	TRBD1	CASSENPVGTEPYEQYF	TGCGCCAGCAGCGAAAATCCAGTGGGGACAGAGCCCTACGAGCAGTACTTC
TRBV19	few	TRBJ2-3	TRBD1	CASSIGNRGSRDTQYF	TGTGCCAGTAGTATAGGAAACAGGGGCAGCAGAGATACGCAGTATTTT
TRBV6-5	few	TRBJ2-7	NA	CASSYSGTGAWEQYF	TGTGCCAGCAGTTACTCCGGCACCGGGGCTTGGGAGCAGTACTTC
TRBV21-1	few	TRBJ2-4	NA	CAPPEAQTTKNIQYF	TGTGCCCCCCCCGAGGCCCAGACCACCAAAAACATTCAGTACTTC
TRBV11-2	few	TRBJ2-5	TRBD2	CASSPSGGPGTQYF	TGTGCCAGCAGCCCTAGCGGGGGCCCAGGGACCCAGTACTTC
TRBV13	NA	TRBJ2-1	TRBD1	CASSARDRHYNEQFF	TGTGCCAGCAGCGCCCGGGACAGACATTACAATGAGCAGTTCTTC
TRBV5-4	NA	TRBJ1-4	NA	CASSRSGDDEKLFF	TGTGCCAGCAGCCGCTCCGGGGACGATGAAAAACTGTTTTTT
TRBV7-9	few	TRBJ1-3	NA	CASSLSPSGPGNTIYF	TGTGCCAGCAGCTTAAGCCCTTCAGGGCCTGGAAACACCATATATTTT
TRBV27	few	TRBJ2-2	NA	CASSLNAGELFF	TGTGCCAGCAGTTTAAACGCCGGGGAGCTGTTTTTT
TRBV27	few	TRBJ2-3	TRBD2	CASMSPRGGTDTQYF	TGTGCCAGCATGTCCCCCCGGGGGGGCACAGATACGCAGTATTTT
TRBV21-1	NA	TRBJ1-5	NA	CAREGYSNQPQHF	TGTGCCAGAGAGGGGTATAGCAATCAGCCCCAGCATTTT
TRBV7-3	NA	TRBJ2-1	NA	CASSLGRRGHYNEQFF	TGTGCCAGCAGCTTAGGAAGGAGGGGTCACTACAATGAGCAGTTCTTC
TRBV6-5	once	TRBJ2-5	NA	CASSYGTRGRETQYF	TGTGCCAGCAGTTACGGGACTAGGGGGCGGGAGACCCAGTACTTC
TRBV29-1	NA	TRBJ2-2	NA	CSVGGRFANTGELFF	TGCAGCGTTGGCGGACGTTTTGCGAACACCGGGGAGCTGTTTTTT
TRBV10-3	NA	TRBJ2-1	TRBD2	CAISGKAGDFDNEQFF	TGTGCCATCAGTGGTAAGGCGGGGGATTTCGACAATGAGCAGTTCTTC
TRBV15	NA	TRBJ1-3	NA	CATSRERTVSGNTIYF	TGTGCCACCAGCAGAGAAAGGACAGTCTCTGGAAACACCATATATTTT
TRBV30	NA	TRBJ2-7	TRBD2	CAWSQRGGLEQYF	TGTGCCTGGAGTCAGCGGGGGGGGCTCGAGCAGTACTTC
TRBV6-6	few	TRBJ2-5	NA	CASSYPLQDHQETQYF	TGTGCCAGCAGTTACCCGTTACAGGACCATCAAGAGACCCAGTACTTC
TRBV29-1	few	TRBJ2-7	NA	CSVRQGPYEQYF	TGCAGCGTTCGTCAGGGTCCCTACGAGCAGTACTTC
TRBV29-1	few	TRBJ2-1	TRBD1	CSVVIRQGAFEQFF	TGCAGCGTTGTCATTCGACAGGGGGCATTCGAGCAGTTCTTC
TRBV28	few	TRBJ1-4	NA	CASSQGRSNEKLFF	TGTGCCAGCAGCCAGGGACGGAGTAATGAAAAACTGTTTTTT
TRBV29-1	NA	TRBJ2-2	NA	CSVAQGNTGELFF	TGCAGCGTTGCGCAGGGGAACACCGGGGAGCTGTTTTTT
TRBV4-3	NA	TRBJ2-3	NA	CASSQEGGDTQYF	TGCGCCAGCAGCCAAGAAGGCGGCGATACGCAGTATTTT
TRBV28	few	TRBJ1-2	TRBD1	CASSIGTAGDYGYTF	TGTGCCAGCAGTATCGGGACAGCCGGGGACTATGGCTACACCTTC
TRBV5-6	once	TRBJ2-4	NA	CASSFEKNIQYF	TGTGCCAGCAGCTTCGAAAAAAACATTCAGTACTTC
TRBV10-3	few	TRBJ1-2	TRBD1	CAISEDRGGYTF	TGTGCCATCAGTGAGGACAGGGGCGGCTACACCTTC
TRBV4-3	NA	TRBJ1-5	NA	CASSQDNSFSNQPQHF	TGCGCCAGCAGCCAAGATAACAGTTTTAGCAATCAGCCCCAGCATTTT
TRBV6-4	NA	TRBJ2-5	NA	CASSDLFRQETQYF	TGTGCCAGCAGTGACTTGTTCAGACAAGAGACCCAGTACTTC
TRBV14	few	TRBJ2-5	NA	CASSQDMTGVSAQYF	TGTGCCAGCAGCCAAGATATGACTGGGGTTTCGGCCCAGTACTTC
TRBV2	NA	TRBJ1-4	NA	CASSEALQGQGREKLFF	TGTGCCAGCAGTGAAGCGCTTCAAGGGCAGGGCCGTGAAAAACTGTTTTTT
TRBV6-5	NA	TRBJ2-5	TRBD2	CASSYSGVQETQYF	TGTGCCAGCAGTTATAGCGGGGTCCAAGAGACCCAGTACTTC
TRBV9	NA	TRBJ2-6	NA	CASSVRLGGRSGANVLTF	TGTGCCAGCAGCGTCCGATTGGGGGGACGCTCTGGGGCCAACGTCCTGACTTTC